Listed below are T cell receptor beta chains from one sample, sequenced in a study of early T cells in non-severe SARS-CoV-2 infection. In TCRdb, the 5' RACE reads were re-called with MiXCR into one record per CDR3 protein. In the table there are around 55,000 distinct CDR3 sequences, about an eighth of which are singletons. Material: whole blood. The receptor source for this set is an adult who was a healthcare worker with PCR-confirmed SARS-CoV-2 infection or an uninfected control (not recorded which). The CDR3 runs from the conserved cysteine through the conserved F or W. D genes are given only for firm matches. Where a row states a size, it is once, few, many or the class of an expanded clone; other rows omit it.

V gene	J gene	clone size	D gene	CDR3 length	CDR3 protein	CDR3 DNA
TRBV7-3	TRBJ2-5	-	-	15	CASSPEAGALETQYF	TGTGCCAGCAGCCCCGAGGCTGGGGCGTTAGAGACCCAGTACTTC
TRBV7-9	TRBJ1-1	many	-	15	CASSLASGKNTEAFF	TGTGCCAGCAGCTTAGCCTCCGGAAAGAACACTGAAGCTTTCTTT
TRBV12-5	TRBJ1-3	once	-	16	CASGLVLRGGGNTIYF	TGTGCTAGTGGTTTGGTCCTTCGGGGCGGAGGAAACACCATATATTTT
TRBV5-1	TRBJ2-2	few	TRBD1	18	CASSLAPGQGILTGELFF	TGCGCCAGCAGCTTGGCCCCAGGACAGGGGATCCTCACCGGGGAGCTGTTTTTT
TRBV9	TRBJ2-5	once	TRBD2	15	CASSSGTSGQETQYF	TGTGCCAGCAGCTCCGGGACTAGCGGGCAAGAGACCCAGTACTTC
TRBV12-5	TRBJ1-6	many	TRBD1	16	CASAITPTGYNSPLHF	TGTGCTAGTGCCATCACACCGACAGGGTATAATTCACCCCTCCACTTT
TRBV7-6	TRBJ1-1	many	-	13	CASSLNRGAEAFF	TGTGCCAGCAGCTTAAACAGAGGCGCTGAAGCTTTCTTT
TRBV3-1	TRBJ1-2	-	-	15	CASSSGQPRHYGYTF	TGTGCCAGCAGCAGTGGACAGCCCAGACACTATGGCTACACCTTC
TRBV5-1	TRBJ2-3	many	-	13	CASSTDSTDTQYF	TGCGCCAGCAGTACGGATAGCACAGATACGCAGTATTTT
TRBV20-1	TRBJ2-1	-	-	15	CSARPLEGTYNEQFF	TGCAGTGCTAGACCGTTAGAGGGGACCTACAATGAGCAGTTCTTC
TRBV11-2	TRBJ1-6	-	-	12	CASSLREAPLHF	TGTGCCAGCAGCCTTAGGGAGGCACCCCTCCACTTT
TRBV5-1	TRBJ1-4	-	-	14	CASSPTGAREKLFF	TGCGCCAGCAGCCCCACCGGGGCCCGGGAAAAACTGTTTTTT
TRBV6-6	TRBJ1-1	few	-	10	CASSGTEAFF	TGTGCCAGCAGTGGAACTGAAGCTTTCTTT
TRBV30	TRBJ1-3	few	-	14	CAWSTGNSGNTIYF	TGTGCCTGGAGTACCGGTAACTCTGGAAACACCATATATTTT
TRBV11-3	TRBJ1-4	few	-	18	CASSLGPVRERTNEKLFF	TGTGCCAGCAGCTTAGGCCCCGTGAGGGAAAGGACTAATGAAAAACTGTTTTTT
TRBV7-2	TRBJ2-2	few	TRBD2	14	CASSLLAGTGELFF	TGTGCCAGCAGCTTGCTAGCGGGGACCGGGGAGCTGTTTTTT
TRBV2	TRBJ2-2	many	-	13	CASSPDPLGELFF	TGTGCCAGCAGTCCGGACCCCCTGGGGGAGCTGTTTTTT
TRBV12-3/TRBV12-4	TRBJ2-5	-	-	11	CASSLTRTQYF	TGTGCCAGCAGTTTAACCAGGACCCAGTACTTC
TRBV20-1	TRBJ1-1	medium-sized	-	13	CSAAGRRGREAFF	TGCAGTGCGGCCGGGCGAAGGGGGAGAGAAGCTTTCTTT
TRBV12-3/TRBV12-4	TRBJ2-1	many	TRBD2	15	CASSISGGAYNEQFF	TGTGCCAGCAGTATTAGCGGGGGGGCCTACAATGAGCAGTTCTTC
TRBV7-6	TRBJ2-1	few	-	14	CASSHPTRIDEQFF	TGTGCCAGCAGCCATCCGACTAGGATAGATGAGCAGTTCTTC
TRBV7-6	TRBJ1-1	many	-	17	CASSLVAGVIGNTEAFF	TGTGCCAGCAGCTTAGTCGCAGGGGTAATCGGGAACACTGAAGCTTTCTTT
TRBV7-2	TRBJ1-2	many	TRBD1	15	CASSPGTEPNYGYTF	TGTGCCAGCAGCCCCGGGACAGAGCCTAACTATGGCTACACCTTC
TRBV7-9	TRBJ1-4	-	-	15	CASSSEGLINEKLFF	TGTGCCAGCAGCTCCGAGGGACTGATTAATGAAAAACTGTTTTTT
TRBV19	TRBJ1-2	many	-	13	CASSISRREGYTF	TGTGCCAGTAGTATAAGCCGACGGGAAGGCTACACCTTC
TRBV2	TRBJ1-1	-	-	15	CASSEVAGVYTEAFF	TGTGCCAGCAGTGAAGTGGCGGGGGTTTACACTGAAGCTTTCTTT